The 2 T cell receptor beta chains reported below all come from one sample, sequenced in a study of T cells in tumors after PD-1 blockade. Produced via immunoSEQ multiplex PCR; TCRdb's table is partial and in-frame only. The sample contains tens of thousands of clones, 75% to 80% of which appear only once. The specimen was PBMCs, collected before anti-PD-1 treatment. These receptors all stem from a human donor with basal cell carcinoma.

The chain employs TRBV4-2 and TRBJ1-5; 7 nucleotides align to TRBD1. From germline, CDR1 is LGHNA and CDR2 YNFKEQ. CDR3 length: 13 amino acids. The junction had 2 bases not matched to a gene; V was cut back by 4 bases and J by 5 bases. This CDR3 is CASSRTGDQPQHF. The CDR3, as DNA: TGTGCCAGCAGCCGAACAGGGGATCAGCCCCAGCATTTT.

This clone was seen only a few times. V and J are TRBV28 and TRBJ1-5; TRBD1 matches 8 bases. Germline V lookup: CDR1 MDHEN, CDR2 SYDVKM. V lost 5 bases to trimming and J lost 9 bases; unmatched junction nucleotides: 18. This CDR3 has 17 residues. The CDR3 spells CASSNLRTGRSVVPQHF. Written as DNA, the CDR3 is TGTGCCAGCAGTAACCTCAGGACAGGGCGCTCAGTCGTGCCCCAGCATTTT. The variable domain in full, with the rest retrieved from reference TRBV28 and TRBJ1-5, is DVKVTQSSRYLVKRTGEKVFLECVQDMDHENMFWYRQDPGLGLRLIYFSYDVKMKEKGDIPEGYSVSREKKERFSLILESASTNQTSMYLCASSNLRTGRSVVPQHFGDGTRLSIL.